Listed here are 10 T cell receptor beta chains from one sample, sequenced in a study of shared clonotypes between healthy human individuals. Method: immunoSEQ multiplex PCR; TCRdb's copy keeps in-frame clones and lacks some. The sample carries nearly 750,000 clones, about two thirds recorded once. The sample consisted of memory CD4+ T cells sorted from blood. Subset noted: CD45RA-negative fraction. These receptors originate from a woman aged 25 to 39 in good health.

A note on this clone: Within the sample, other DNA sequences also encode this same CDR3. DNA of the CDR3: TGTGCCAGCAGCGGCAGGGACCAGCCCCAGCATTTT. Its protein is CASSGRDQPQHF. V is TRBV6-5 and J is TRBJ1-5; the D gene is possibly TRBD1 (5 bases). V lost 6 bases and J 7 bases, leaving 10 bases between the germline ends. The germline V gene encodes CDR1 MNHEY and CDR2 SVGAGI. This CDR3 has 12 amino acids.

The CDR3 protein is CASSLDQGGNEQFF. In DNA form, the CDR3 reads TGTGCCAGCAGCTTAGATCAGGGAGGAAATGAGCAGTTCTTC. The chain links TRBV11-2 to TRBJ2-1; possible D gene TRBD2, 6 bases. The germline CDR1 and CDR2 sequences are SGHAT and FQNNGV. This CDR3 comprises 14 residues. V shed 0 bases and J shed 7 bases, with 10 bases lying between them.

The V call is TRBV7-2, the J call TRBJ1-1; D is possibly TRBD1 (6 bases). CDR3 length: 13 amino acids. Looked up from germline, CDR1 is SGHTA and CDR2 is FQGNSA. V was cut by 6 bases and J by 3 bases, with 11 bases left in between. CDR3 region: CASSRGRDTEAFF. In DNA form, the CDR3 reads TGTGCCAGCAGTAGGGGGAGGGACACTGAAGCTTTCTTT.

This chain connects TRBV27 to TRBJ2-1; 11 nucleotides match TRBD2. V lost 4 bases to trimming and J lost 6 bases; unmatched junction nucleotides: 2. Germline assignment: CDR1 MNHEY and CDR2 SMNVEV (reference sequence). CDR3 size: 14 residues. CDR3 sequence: CASSWTSGPNEQFF. The DNA of the CDR3 is TGTGCCAGCAGTTGGACTAGCGGGCCCAATGAGCAGTTCTTC.

V gene TRBV5-1 combines with J gene TRBJ2-5, with TRBD2 as a possible D gene (6 bases). Trimming took 3 bases from V and 5 from J, leaving 14 bases between them. The germline CDR1 and CDR2 sequences are SGHRS and YFSETQ. The CDR3 totals 14 residues. In nucleotides, the CDR3 is TGCGCCAGCAGCTCGACTAGAGGGGAGGAGACCCAGTACTTC. It encodes CASSSTRGEETQYF. The whole variable domain, filled in from reference TRBV5-1 and TRBJ2-5, reads KAGVTQTPRYLIKTRGQQVTLSCSPISGHRSVSWYQQTPGQGLQFLFEYFSETQRNKGNFPGRFSGRQFSNSRSEMNVSTLELGDSALYLCASSSTRGEETQYFGPGTRLLVL.

This clone was counted once. J is TRBJ2-2 and V is TRBV6-6, with D uncertain. Looked up from germline, CDR1 is MNHNY and CDR2 is SVGAGI (reference sequence). This CDR3 is built from 15 residues. Trimming cost V 6 bases and J 4 bases, with 15 bases left between them. Written as DNA, the CDR3 is TGTGCCAGCAGAATCGACAACCGGGTCACCGGGGAGCTGTTTTTT. Protein: CASRIDNRVTGELFF.

The chain recombines TRBV7-6 with TRBJ2-1; no firm D call. The CDR3 contains 12 residues. The germline CDR1 and CDR2 sequences are SGHVS and FNYEAQ. V lost 5 bases and J lost 8, with 10 bases in between. CDR3 in DNA: TGTGCCAGCAGCCCATTGGTCGATGAGCAGTTCTTC. Its protein is CASSPLVDEQFF.

This clone was counted a few times. V gene TRBV2 combines with J gene TRBJ2-3; no reliable D call. V was clipped by 10 bases and J by 1 base, with 12 bases between them. The CDR3 consists of 13 residues. Germline V gives CDR1 SNHLY, CDR2 FYNNEI. CDR3 DNA sequence: TGTGCCACTGGTTTGCCGGGCACAGATACGCAGTATTTT. This gives the protein CATGLPGTDTQYF.

There are a few counts of this clone. V usage is TRBV19 and J usage is TRBJ2-1; TRBD1 is a possible D gene (6 bases). V lost 6 bases and J 8 bases, leaving 11 bases between the germline ends. Germline V CDR1 and CDR2: LNHDA, SQIVND (reference sequence). The CDR3 length is 12 residues. The CDR3 DNA reads as TGTGCCAGTAGCGACAGGCTCGATGAGCAGTTCTTC. Translation: CASSDRLDEQFF.

The chain couples TRBV28 to TRBJ1-3; D is uncertain. The germline V and J ends were trimmed by 8 bases and 2 bases, with 10 bases remaining between them. Germline V CDR1 and CDR2: MDHEN, SYDVKM. There are 13 residues in the CDR3. CDR3 sequence (DNA): TGTGCCAGCCTCCGTGGGACTGGAAACACCATATATTTT. Amino acids: CASLRGTGNTIYF.